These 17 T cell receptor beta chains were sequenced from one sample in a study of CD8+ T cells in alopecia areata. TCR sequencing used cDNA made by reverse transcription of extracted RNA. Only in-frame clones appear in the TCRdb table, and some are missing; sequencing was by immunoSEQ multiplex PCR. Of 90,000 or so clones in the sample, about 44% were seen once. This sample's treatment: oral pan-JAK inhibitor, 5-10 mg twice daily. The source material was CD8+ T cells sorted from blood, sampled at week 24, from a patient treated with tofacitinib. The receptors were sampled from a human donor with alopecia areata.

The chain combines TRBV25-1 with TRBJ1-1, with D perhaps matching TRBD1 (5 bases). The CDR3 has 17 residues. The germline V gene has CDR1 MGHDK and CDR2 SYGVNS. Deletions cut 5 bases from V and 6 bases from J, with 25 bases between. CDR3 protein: CASSKIETGHGAAEAFF. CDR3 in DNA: TGTGCCAGCAGTAAAATAGAGACGGGGCATGGGGCCGCTGAAGCTTTCTTT. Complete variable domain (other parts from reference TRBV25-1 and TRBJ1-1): EADIYQTPRYLVIGTGKKITLECSQTMGHDKMYWYQQDPGMELHLIHYSYGVNSTEKGDLSSESTVSRIRTEHFPLTLESARPSHTSQYLCASSKIETGHGAAEAFFGQGTRLTVV.

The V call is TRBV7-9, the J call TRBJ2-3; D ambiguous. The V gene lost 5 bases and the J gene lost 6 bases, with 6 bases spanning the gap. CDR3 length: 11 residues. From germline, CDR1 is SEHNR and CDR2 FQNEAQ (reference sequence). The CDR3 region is CASSLPDTQYF. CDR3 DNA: TGTGCCAGCAGCCTGCCGGATACGCAGTATTTT. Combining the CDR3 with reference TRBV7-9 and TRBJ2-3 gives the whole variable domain DTGVSQNPRHKITKRGQNVTFRCDPISEHNRLYWYRQTLGQGPEFLTYFQNEAQLEKSRLLSDRFSAERPKGSFSTLEIQRTEQGDSAMYLCASSLPDTQYFGPGTRLTVL.

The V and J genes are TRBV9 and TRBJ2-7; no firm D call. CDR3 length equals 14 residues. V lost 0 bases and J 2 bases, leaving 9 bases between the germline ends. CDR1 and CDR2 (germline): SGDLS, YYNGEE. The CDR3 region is CASSVGYSTYEQYF. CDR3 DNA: TGTGCCAGCAGCGTAGGGTACAGCACCTACGAGCAGTACTTC.

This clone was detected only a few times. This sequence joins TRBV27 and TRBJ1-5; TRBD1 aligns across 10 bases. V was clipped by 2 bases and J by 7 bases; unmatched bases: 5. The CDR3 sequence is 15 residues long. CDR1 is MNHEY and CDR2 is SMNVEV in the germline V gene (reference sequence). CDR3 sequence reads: CASSLHGTGAQPQHF. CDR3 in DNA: TGTGCCAGCAGTTTACACGGGACAGGGGCACAGCCCCAGCATTTT.

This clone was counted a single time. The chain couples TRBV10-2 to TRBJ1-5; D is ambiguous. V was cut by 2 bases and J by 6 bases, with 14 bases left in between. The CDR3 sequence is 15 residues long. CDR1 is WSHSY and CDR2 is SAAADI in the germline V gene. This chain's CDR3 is CASSERGGSGQPQHF. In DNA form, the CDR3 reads TGCGCCAGCAGTGAGCGGGGTGGTTCTGGTCAGCCCCAGCATTTT.

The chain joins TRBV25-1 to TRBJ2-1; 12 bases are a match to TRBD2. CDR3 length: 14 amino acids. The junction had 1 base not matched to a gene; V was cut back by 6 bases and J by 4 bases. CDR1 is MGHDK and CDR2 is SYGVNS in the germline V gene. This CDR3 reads CASSGLAGYNEQFF. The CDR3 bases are TGTGCCAGCAGCGGACTAGCGGGGTACAATGAGCAGTTCTTC.

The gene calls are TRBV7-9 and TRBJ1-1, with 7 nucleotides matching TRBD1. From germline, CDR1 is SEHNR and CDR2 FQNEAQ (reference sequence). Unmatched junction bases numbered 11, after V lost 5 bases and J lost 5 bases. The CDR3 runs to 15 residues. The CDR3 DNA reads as TGTGCCAGCAGCCCCCTTGGACAGGCTAAAACTGAAGCTTTCTTT. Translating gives CASSPLGQAKTEAFF.

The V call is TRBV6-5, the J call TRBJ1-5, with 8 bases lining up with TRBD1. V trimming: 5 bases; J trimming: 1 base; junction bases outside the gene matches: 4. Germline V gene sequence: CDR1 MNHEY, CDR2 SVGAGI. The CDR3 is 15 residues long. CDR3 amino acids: CASSHRQGSNQPQHF. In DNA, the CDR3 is TGTGCCAGCAGTCATCGACAGGGGAGCAATCAGCCCCAGCATTTT.

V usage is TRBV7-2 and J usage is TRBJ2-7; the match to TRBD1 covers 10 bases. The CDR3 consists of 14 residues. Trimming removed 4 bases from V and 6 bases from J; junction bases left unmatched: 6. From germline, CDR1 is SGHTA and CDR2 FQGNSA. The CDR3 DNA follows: TGTGCCAGCAGCTCTCGACAGGGGGCTGGCGAGCAGTACTTC. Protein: CASSSRQGAGEQYF.

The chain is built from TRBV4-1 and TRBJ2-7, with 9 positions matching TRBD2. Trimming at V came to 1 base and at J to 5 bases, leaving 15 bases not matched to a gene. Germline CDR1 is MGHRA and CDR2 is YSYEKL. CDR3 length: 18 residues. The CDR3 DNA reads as TGCGCCAGCAGCCAAGTTACGCCTAGCGGGATTGGGAGGCACGAGCAGTACTTC. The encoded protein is CASSQVTPSGIGRHEQYF.

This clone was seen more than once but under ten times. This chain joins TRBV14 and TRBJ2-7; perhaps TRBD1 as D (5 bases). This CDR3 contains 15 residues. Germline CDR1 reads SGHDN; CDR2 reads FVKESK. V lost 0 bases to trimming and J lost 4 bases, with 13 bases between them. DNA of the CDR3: TGTGCCAGCAGCCAAGATCTGGGGCCGGGTTACGAGCAGTACTTC. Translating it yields CASSQDLGPGYEQYF.

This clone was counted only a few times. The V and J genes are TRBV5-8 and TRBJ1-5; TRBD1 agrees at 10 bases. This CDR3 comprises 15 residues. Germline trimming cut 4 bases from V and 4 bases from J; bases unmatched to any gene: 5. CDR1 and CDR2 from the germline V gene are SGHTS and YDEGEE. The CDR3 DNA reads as TGTGCCAGCAGCGTGGGACAGGGGTTGAATCAGCCCCAGCATTTT. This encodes CASSVGQGLNQPQHF. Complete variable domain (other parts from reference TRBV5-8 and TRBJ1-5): EAGVTQSPTHLIKTRGQQATLRCSPISGHTSVYWYQQALGLGLQFLLWYDEGEERNRGNFPPRFSGRQFPNYSSELNVNALELEDSALYLCASSVGQGLNQPQHFGDGTRLSIL.

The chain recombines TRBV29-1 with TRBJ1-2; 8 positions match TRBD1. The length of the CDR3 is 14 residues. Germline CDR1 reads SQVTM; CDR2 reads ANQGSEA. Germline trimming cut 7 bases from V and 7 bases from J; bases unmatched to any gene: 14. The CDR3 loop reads CSGKPSGQGGGYTF. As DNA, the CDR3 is TGCAGCGGTAAACCCTCTGGACAGGGCGGTGGCTACACCTTC.

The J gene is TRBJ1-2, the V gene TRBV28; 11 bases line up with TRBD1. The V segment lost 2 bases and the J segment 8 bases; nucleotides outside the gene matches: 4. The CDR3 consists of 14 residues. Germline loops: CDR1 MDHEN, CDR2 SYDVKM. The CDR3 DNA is TGTGCCAGCAGTTTAGCGGGACAGGGGGGAGGCTACACCTTC. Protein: CASSLAGQGGGYTF.

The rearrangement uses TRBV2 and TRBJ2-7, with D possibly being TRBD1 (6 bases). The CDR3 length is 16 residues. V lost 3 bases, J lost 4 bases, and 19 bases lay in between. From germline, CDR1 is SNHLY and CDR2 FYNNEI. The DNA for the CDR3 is TGTGCCAGCAGTGACCCCCAGGGGAGTCCCCCTTACGAGCAGTACTTC. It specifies CASSDPQGSPPYEQYF.

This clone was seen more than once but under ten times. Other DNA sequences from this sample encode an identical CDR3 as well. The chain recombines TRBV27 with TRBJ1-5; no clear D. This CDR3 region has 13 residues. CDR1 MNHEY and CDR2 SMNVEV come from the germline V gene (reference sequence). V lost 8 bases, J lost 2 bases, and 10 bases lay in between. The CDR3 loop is CASSGRGNQPQHF. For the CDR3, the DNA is TGTGCCAGCTCCGGTAGGGGCAATCAGCCCCAGCATTTT.

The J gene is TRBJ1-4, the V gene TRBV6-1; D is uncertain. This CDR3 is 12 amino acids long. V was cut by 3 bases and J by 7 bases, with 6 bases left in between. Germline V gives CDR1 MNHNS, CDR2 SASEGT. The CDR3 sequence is CASSDWGEKLFF. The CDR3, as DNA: TGTGCCAGCAGTGACTGGGGTGAAAAACTGTTTTTT.